What follows are 15 T cell receptor beta chains derived from one specimen sequenced in a study of blood T cells in healthy people across ages. Primed by a sample-barcoded 5' primer and a J-beta primer mix, a second PCR proceeded for roughly 7 to 11 cycles. TCRdb processed the 5' RACE reads anew with MiXCR; each CDR3 protein has one entry. This sample carries roughly 800,000 distinct CDR3 sequences, nearly 60% of them seen once, and the ten largest clones take roughly 22%. Sequencing was done on a sample of blood. These receptors were collected from a man aged 30 to 45 in good health.

This clonotype was seen repeatedly, ten times or more. The chain couples TRBV3-1 to TRBJ1-2, with D possibly being TRBD1 (6 bases). This CDR3 comprises 13 residues. Germline V lookup: CDR1 LGHDT, CDR2 YNNKEL (reference sequence). Trimming took off 7 bases at V and 4 bases at J, with 13 bases between the two ends. The CDR3 sequence: CASTTTGAYGYTF. The CDR3 DNA is TGTGCCAGCACCACGACAGGAGCCTATGGCTACACCTTC.

This chain connects TRBV7-9 to TRBJ1-4; D uncertain. The CDR3 runs to 13 residues. V lost 5 bases to trimming and J lost 7 bases, with 11 bases between them. CDR1 is SEHNR and CDR2 is FQNEAQ in the germline V gene (reference sequence). The CDR3 spells CASSERLGEKLFF. CDR3 coding DNA: TGTGCCAGCAGCGAGAGGTTGGGTGAAAAACTGTTTTTT.

The rearrangement links TRBV5-6 to TRBJ2-1; 8 bases agree with TRBD1. Germline V gene lookup returns CDR1 SGHDT and CDR2 YYEEEE. V gave up 0 bases and J gave up 7 bases; unmatched junction bases: 9. The CDR3 length is 16 residues. This CDR3 is CASSLADRGIRNEQFF. Written as DNA, the CDR3 is TGTGCCAGCAGCTTGGCCGACAGGGGTATCAGGAATGAGCAGTTCTTC.

The rearrangement joins TRBV12-3 or TRBV12-4 to TRBJ1-2, with TRBD1 matching 8 bases. The CDR3 length is 14 residues. Trimming at V came to 7 bases and at J to 5 bases, leaving 9 bases not matched to a gene. The CDR3 sequence is CASTTSTGAYGYTF. For the CDR3, the DNA is TGTGCCAGCACCACCTCGACAGGGGCATATGGCTACACCTTC.

This chain connects TRBV6-4 to TRBJ2-7; weak D call: TRBD2 (6 bases). Germline CDR1 reads MRHNA; CDR2 reads SNTAGT. V lost 8 bases, J lost 3 bases, and 17 bases lay in between. This CDR3 is built from 14 residues. The CDR3 sequence is CASSRKGSGYEQYF. In nucleotides, the CDR3 is TGTGCCAGCTCACGCAAAGGTAGCGGCTACGAGCAGTACTTC.

This chain links TRBV30 with TRBJ2-7; maybe TRBD2 (5 bases). The CDR3 has 13 residues. With 0 bases removed from V and 2 bases from J, the gap between germline ends came to 8 bases. Germline CDR1 is GTSNPN and CDR2 is SVGIG (reference sequence). The CDR3 region is CAWSVPRAYEQYF. As DNA, the CDR3 is TGTGCCTGGAGTGTCCCGCGGGCCTACGAGCAGTACTTC.

The rearrangement joins TRBV6-1 to TRBJ2-1; D is unclear. There are 15 residues in the CDR3. The V end was cut by 9 bases, the J end by 6 bases, with 21 bases between. Germline V CDR1 and CDR2: MNHNS, SASEGT. CDR3 coding DNA: TGTGCCAGTAACCTAGTAGCCGCAGCCCTCAATGAGCAGTTCTTC. It yields the protein CASNLVAAALNEQFF.

A word on this clonotype: Relative to the germline gene, one junction end is altered; a read error may explain this. The DNA for the CDR3 is TGCGCCAGCAGATTGGACGACAGGGGCGGCTATGGCTACACCTTC. Its translation: CASRLDDRGGYGYTF. The chain joins TRBV5-1 to TRBJ1-2; the match to TRBD1 covers 8 bases. The CDR3 extends over 15 amino acids. Germline CDR1 reads SGHRS; CDR2 reads YFSETQ.

This clonotype is a singleton in its sample. CDR3 in DNA: TGTGCCAGCAGCGCGAGAACTCCTGGGGCCAACGTCCTGACTTTC. It yields the protein CASSARTPGANVLTF. V gene TRBV5-4 combines with J gene TRBJ2-6; D is unclear. Trimming removed 4 bases from V and 2 bases from J, with 10 bases in between. Germline V CDR1 and CDR2: SGHNT, YYREEE (reference sequence). The CDR3 loop spans 15 amino acids.

The CDR3 nucleotides are TGCGCCAGCAGGAGGGATTCAGATACGCAGTATTTT. Translating gives CASRRDSDTQYF. J is TRBJ2-3 and V is TRBV5-1; D is perhaps TRBD2 (5 bases). V was shortened by 5 bases and J by 4 bases, with 8 bases between the two germline ends. CDR3 size: 12 residues. Germline values: CDR1 SGHRS, CDR2 YFSETQ.

This clonotype was picked up a small number of times. The rearrangement uses TRBV27 and TRBJ1-6; TRBD1 might be the D (5 bases). The germline V gene has CDR1 MNHEY and CDR2 SMNVEV (reference sequence). Deletions cut 3 bases from V and 9 bases from J, with 12 bases between. This CDR3 is built from 14 residues. This CDR3 is CASSFGGSSSPLHF. CDR3 coding DNA: TGTGCCAGCAGTTTTGGGGGTTCGAGTTCACCCCTCCACTTT.

CDR3 protein: CASSLGRLAGGEQFF. DNA for the CDR3: TGTGCCAGCAGTTTAGGGCGGCTAGCGGGGGGTGAGCAGTTCTTC. J is TRBJ2-1 and V is TRBV12-3 or TRBV12-4, with TRBD2 matching over 11 bases. The junction had 5 bases not matched to a gene; V was cut back by 1 base and J by 9 bases. The CDR3 is made up of 15 amino acids.

The rearrangement joins TRBV20-1 to TRBJ2-3; 15 positions agree with TRBD2. Germline V gene sequence: CDR1 DFQATT, CDR2 SNEGSKA (reference sequence). V shed 1 base and J 11 bases; nucleotides not matched to a gene: 10. CDR3 length: 16 amino acids. The CDR3 nucleotides are TGCAGTGCTAGAGGGACTAGCGGGGGGGCCCCGAAGGGGCAGTATTTT. This translates into CSARGTSGGAPKGQYF.

On this clonotype: A much larger clone is a single base away; this may be a read error. This chain links TRBV20-1 with TRBJ1-2; no definite D call. Trimming pared 8 bases from V and 5 bases from J, leaving 18 bases between. Germline CDR1 DFQATT, CDR2 SNEGSKA (reference sequence). The length of the CDR3 is 13 residues. CDR3 coding DNA: TGCAGTACCCTAGACCTCCTTCTTTATGGCTACACCTTC. This sequence encodes CSTLDLLLYGYTF.

This CDR3 is CASSLDVDTLAHTF. Here the CDR3 DNA reads TGCGCCAGCAGCTTGGACGTAGACACTTTAGCGCACACCTTC. V and J are TRBV5-1 and TRBJ1-2; D is unresolved. V lost 0 bases and J lost 12, with 18 bases in between. The germline CDR1 and CDR2 sequences are SGHRS and YFSETQ. The CDR3 contains 14 residues.